Presented here are 29 T cell receptor beta chains from one specimen sequenced in a study of shared clonotypes between healthy human individuals. Assay used: immunoSEQ multiplex PCR; TCRdb lists only in-frame clones, some missing. The sample shows around 2.5 million clones, 93% of them seen only once. The sample taken for sequencing was naive CD4+ T cells from PBMCs. The subset here: CD45RA+ positively selected. The receptors were gathered from a man aged 18 to 29 in good health. Some clones in this sample may be carry-over from other donors' samples.

The gene calls are TRBV10-3 and TRBJ1-1; no firm D call. Trimming took 0 bases from V and 5 from J, leaving 10 bases between them. Germline values: CDR1 ENHRY, CDR2 SYGVKD. This CDR3 has 14 amino acids. CDR3 DNA: TGTGCCATCAGTGAGTCAGGGTTCGAAACTGAAGCTTTCTTT. Translating it yields CAISESGFETEAFF.

The rearrangement links TRBV2 to TRBJ1-3, with a possible D match to TRBD1 (5 bases). The length of the CDR3 is 17 residues. V lost 0 bases and J 4 bases, leaving 16 bases between the germline ends. The V gene's germline CDR1 is SNHLY and CDR2 FYNNEI. This CDR3 reads CASSEALRGFYGNTIYF. The DNA of the CDR3 is TGTGCCAGCAGTGAAGCGCTTCGGGGGTTTTACGGAAACACCATATATTTT.

The rearrangement uses TRBV5-4 and TRBJ2-3; D is uncertain. Germline CDR1 is SGHNT and CDR2 is YYREEE (reference sequence). The V gene lost 4 bases and the J gene lost 6 bases, with 6 bases spanning the gap. The CDR3 sequence is 11 residues long. For the CDR3, the DNA is TGTGCCAGCAGCAATCCCGATACGCAGTATTTT. Protein sequence: CASSNPDTQYF.

The rearrangement uses TRBV25-1 and TRBJ2-6, with D perhaps TRBD1 or TRBD2 (5 bases each). V dropped 4 bases and J dropped 2 bases, with 9 bases sitting between them. CDR3 length: 15 residues. CDR1 is MGHDK and CDR2 is SYGVNS in the germline V gene. The CDR3 sequence is CASSVRGAGANVLTF. CDR3 DNA: TGTGCCAGCAGTGTTAGGGGAGCTGGGGCCAACGTCCTGACTTTC.

Comments on this clone: Within the sample, other DNA sequences also encode this same CDR3. This chain uses TRBV20-1 with TRBJ2-2; D remains unclear. With 0 bases removed from V and 6 bases from J, the gap between germline ends came to 2 bases. This CDR3 has 11 residues. Germline V lookup: CDR1 DFQATT, CDR2 SNEGSKA (reference sequence). This chain's CDR3 is CSARESGELFF. The CDR3 DNA sequence: TGCAGTGCTAGAGAGTCCGGGGAGCTGTTTTTT.

V and J are TRBV15 and TRBJ2-3; tentatively, D is TRBD2 (6 bases). The ends were cut back, 3 bases at V and 3 bases at J, with 10 bases in the middle. Germline assignment: CDR1 LNHNV and CDR2 YYDKDF (reference sequence). The CDR3 covers 14 residues. CDR3 amino acids: CATSRAGTTDTQYF. Here the CDR3 DNA reads TGTGCCACCAGCAGGGCAGGGACTACAGATACGCAGTATTTT. Full variable domain (missing parts from reference TRBV15 and TRBJ2-3): DAMVIQNPRYQVTQFGKPVTLSCSQTLNHNVMYWYQQKSSQAPKLLFHYYDKDFNNEADTPDNFQSRRPNTSFCFLDIRSPGLGDTAMYLCATSRAGTTDTQYFGPGTRLTVL.

The chain couples TRBV7-9 to TRBJ2-3, with 14 nucleotides matching TRBD2. This CDR3 comprises 17 residues. CDR1 is SEHNR and CDR2 is FQNEAQ in the germline V gene (reference sequence). V lost 5 bases, J lost 0 bases, and 4 bases stayed unmatched. In nucleotides, the CDR3 is TGTGCCAGCAGCAAAGGGACTAGCGGGAGAAGCACAGATACGCAGTATTTT. Translated: CASSKGTSGRSTDTQYF. Filled out from reference TRBV7-9 and TRBJ2-3, the complete variable domain reads DTGVSQNPRHKITKRGQNVTFRCDPISEHNRLYWYRQTLGQGPEFLTYFQNEAQLEKSRLLSDRFSAERPKGSFSTLEIQRTEQGDSAMYLCASSKGTSGRSTDTQYFGPGTRLTVL.

In the case of this clone: Other DNA sequences in the same sample also yield this CDR3. The rearrangement links TRBV18 to TRBJ1-4, with a tentative D call TRBD1 (5 bases). Germline CDR1 and CDR2: KGHSH and LQKENI. This CDR3 spans 16 amino acids. With 3 bases removed from V and 0 bases from J, the gap between germline ends came to 11 bases. The CDR3 here is CASSPQGPATNEKLFF. The CDR3 bases are TGTGCCAGCTCACCTCAGGGCCCTGCAACTAATGAAAAACTGTTTTTT.

The V and J genes are TRBV5-1 and TRBJ2-1, with a tentative D call TRBD1 (6 bases). Trimming took 2 bases from V and 2 from J, leaving 11 bases between them. CDR3 length: 15 residues. Germline values: CDR1 SGHRS, CDR2 YFSETQ. CDR3: CASSFDEGAYNEQFF. For the CDR3, the DNA is TGCGCCAGCAGCTTCGACGAGGGGGCCTACAATGAGCAGTTCTTC. Full variable domain (outside the CDR3, taken from reference TRBV5-1 and TRBJ2-1): KAGVTQTPRYLIKTRGQQVTLSCSPISGHRSVSWYQQTPGQGLQFLFEYFSETQRNKGNFPGRFSGRQFSNSRSEMNVSTLELGDSALYLCASSFDEGAYNEQFFGPGTRLTVL.

The V call is TRBV5-8, the J call TRBJ2-1; D is possibly TRBD2 (7 bases). Germline V CDR1 and CDR2: SGHTS, YDEGEE. This CDR3 comprises 14 residues. Trimming stripped 3 bases from V and 5 bases from J, with 12 bases between. The CDR3 DNA reads TGTGCCAGCAGCTCGGGGAGGGGGGACAATGAGCAGTTCTTC. It translates to CASSSGRGDNEQFF. The full variable domain, completed using reference TRBV5-8 and TRBJ2-1, is EAGVTQSPTHLIKTRGQQATLRCSPISGHTSVYWYQQALGLGLQFLLWYDEGEERNRGNFPPRFSGRQFPNYSSELNVNALELEDSALYLCASSSGRGDNEQFFGPGTRLTVL.

Only one count was recorded for this clone. The chain carries TRBV25-1 and TRBJ2-7, with a possible D match to TRBD2 (5 bases). Deletions cut 1 base from V and 5 bases from J, with 12 bases between. This CDR3 contains 14 residues. CDR1 MGHDK and CDR2 SYGVNS come from the germline V gene. The CDR3 protein is CASSELALGDEQYF. In nucleotides, the CDR3 is TGTGCCAGCAGTGAATTGGCCCTCGGGGACGAGCAGTACTTC.

The table lists this clone with a few counts. The chain uses TRBV12-5 and TRBJ1-2; D is uncertain. Germline V lookup: CDR1 LGHNT, CDR2 FRNRAP. V lost 6 bases, J lost 8 bases, and 10 bases lay in between. The CDR3 is 11 amino acids. The CDR3 coding sequence is TGTGCTAGTGGCGGTGTCTCAGGCTACACCTTC. This codes for CASGGVSGYTF.

This clone was seen only once. This chain connects TRBV28 to TRBJ2-3, with 7 bases matching TRBD2. Germline CDR1 is MDHEN and CDR2 is SYDVKM. J was trimmed by 3 bases and V by 1 base; bases with no gene match: 4. This CDR3 comprises 15 residues. For the CDR3, the DNA is TGTGCCAGCAGTTTATCTGGCGGGAGAACAGATACGCAGTATTTT. Encoded protein: CASSLSGGRTDTQYF.

The sample holds a few counts of this clone. The chain employs TRBV6-5 and TRBJ1-5; D is ambiguous. Deletions cut 5 bases from V and 11 bases from J, with 22 bases between. The CDR3 contains 15 residues. Germline lookup yields CDR1 MNHEY and CDR2 SVGAGI. DNA for the CDR3: TGTGCCAGCAGTCCCCGGTTAGCCGGGGTCGTGGCCCAGCATTTT. Residues: CASSPRLAGVVAQHF.

CDR3 sequence (DNA): TGTGCCAGCATCCCCTCGGCGGGCAGGGCAGTCTACGAGCAGTACTTC. Translated: CASIPSAGRAVYEQYF. The chain recombines TRBV28 with TRBJ2-7; D may match TRBD1 or TRBD2 (5 bases each). The V gene's germline CDR1 is MDHEN and CDR2 SYDVKM. The V end was cut by 7 bases, the J end by 3 bases, with 22 bases between. The CDR3 runs to 16 residues.

The chain combines TRBV5-1 with TRBJ1-1, with 10 bases that match TRBD1. Unmatched junction bases numbered 4, after V lost 4 bases and J lost 4 bases. CDR1 and CDR2 from the germline V gene are SGHRS and YFSETQ. The CDR3 spans 14 residues. CDR3 residues: CASSPRDRGTEAFF. CDR3 sequence (DNA): TGCGCCAGCAGCCCCCGGGACAGGGGCACTGAAGCTTTCTTT.

Regarding this clone: Additional DNA sequences in this sample encode the identical CDR3. The J gene is TRBJ2-7, the V gene TRBV19; D is ambiguous. Germline loops: CDR1 LNHDA, CDR2 SQIVND (reference sequence). V gave up 1 base and J gave up 1 base, with 11 bases separating them. This CDR3 has 15 amino acids. The DNA of the CDR3 is TGTGCCAGTAGTATAGCTCGCGACGGTTCCTACGAGCAGTACTTC. Residues: CASSIARDGSYEQYF.

V usage is TRBV18 and J usage is TRBJ2-7; 10 positions match TRBD2. The germline V gene has CDR1 KGHSH and CDR2 LQKENI. The V and J ends lost 4 bases and 3 bases, in that order; junction bases with no gene match: 6. The CDR3 totals 15 residues. The CDR3: CASSQVPSGSYEQYF. In DNA, the CDR3 is TGTGCCAGCTCACAGGTGCCTAGCGGGAGCTACGAGCAGTACTTC.

CDR3 region: CASSSLQGSYEQYF. The CDR3, as DNA: TGTGCCAGCAGCTCCCTACAGGGCTCCTACGAGCAGTACTTC. The V gene is TRBV7-9, the J gene TRBJ2-7, with D possibly matching TRBD1 (6 bases). CDR3 size: 14 residues. From germline, CDR1 is SEHNR and CDR2 FQNEAQ (reference sequence). Trimming took 4 bases from V and 0 from J, leaving 10 bases between them.

The gene calls are TRBV28 and TRBJ2-5; D tentatively reads TRBD1 or TRBD2 (5 bases each). The end of the DNA is better explained by TRBJ2-7, so the J call may be wrong. The germline V gene encodes CDR1 MDHEN and CDR2 SYDVKM. This CDR3 comprises 15 residues. DNA for the CDR3: TGTGCCAGCAGTGTCCGGGACGGGGCCGCCTACGAGCAGTACTTC. Its translation is CASSVRDGAAYEQYF.

This rearrangement joins TRBV19 to TRBJ1-2; possibly TRBD1 for D (6 bases). Germline lookup yields CDR1 LNHDA and CDR2 SQIVND (reference sequence). This CDR3 comprises 15 residues. Trimming left V 1 base short and J 3 bases short, with 12 bases between. CDR3 in DNA: TGTGCCAGTAGTATAGTTCGACAGGCCTACTATGGCTACACCTTC. This codes for CASSIVRQAYYGYTF.

This clone turned up a few times. This chain connects TRBV5-6 to TRBJ2-2, with 9 bases that match TRBD1. Per germline, CDR1 SGHDT and CDR2 YYEEEE. The CDR3 contains 16 residues. J lost 4 bases, V lost 0 bases, and 4 bases had no gene match. CDR3 region: CASSLEGQGGTGELFF. The CDR3, as DNA: TGTGCCAGCAGCTTGGAGGGACAGGGAGGCACCGGGGAGCTGTTTTTT.

With regard to this clone: Other DNA sequences from this sample encode an identical CDR3 as well. The chain joins TRBV6-5 to TRBJ2-3, with 8 bases identical to TRBD1. Germline loops: CDR1 MNHEY, CDR2 SVGAGI. The CDR3 totals 16 residues. Trimming took 0 bases from V and 2 from J; bases not matched to a gene: 4. This chain's CDR3 is CASSYSGTGYTDTQYF. DNA of the CDR3: TGTGCCAGCAGTTACTCGGGGACAGGTTACACAGATACGCAGTATTTT.

The J gene is TRBJ2-7, the V gene TRBV7-2; 7 nucleotides align to TRBD1. Germline V gene sequence: CDR1 SGHTA, CDR2 FQGNSA. With 1 base clipped from V and 1 base from J, the junction kept 4 bases outside the gene matches. The CDR3 runs 15 residues. The CDR3 sequence is CASSLVPDRSYEQYF. The CDR3 DNA is TGTGCCAGCAGCTTAGTTCCGGACAGGTCCTACGAGCAGTACTTC. The full variable domain, its missing parts supplied by reference TRBV7-2 and TRBJ2-7, is GAGVSQSPSNKVTEKGKDVELRCDPISGHTALYWYRQSLGQGLEFLIYFQGNSAPDKSGLPSDRFSAERTGGSVSTLTIQRTQQEDSAVYLCASSLVPDRSYEQYFGPGTRLTVT.

The V call is TRBV28, the J call TRBJ2-1, with TRBD1 as a possible D gene (6 bases). V dropped 2 bases and J dropped 8 bases, with 16 bases sitting between them. This CDR3 has 15 residues. CDR1 is MDHEN, CDR2 SYDVKM, per germline. Here the CDR3 DNA reads TGTGCCAGCAGTTTAGGGCAGGGGCAAAGTGATGAGCAGTTCTTC. Translated: CASSLGQGQSDEQFF.

The CDR3 spells CASSLEGSGTEAFF. Here the CDR3 DNA reads TGTGCCAGCAGCCTGGAGGGGTCGGGCACTGAAGCTTTCTTT. The chain has TRBV2 and TRBJ1-1; TRBD1 might be the D (5 bases). Deletions cut 6 bases from V and 4 bases from J, with 15 bases between. The germline CDR1 and CDR2 sequences are SNHLY and FYNNEI. The length of the CDR3 is 14 residues.

J is TRBJ2-5 and V is TRBV28, with D uncertain. The V gene lost 2 bases and the J gene lost 4 bases, with 11 bases spanning the gap. The CDR3 is 14 residues long. Per the germline V gene, CDR1 is MDHEN and CDR2 is SYDVKM. The CDR3 DNA is TGTGCCAGCAGTTTAGGGTCAACCCGAGAGACCCAGTACTTC. Translated, it gives CASSLGSTRETQYF. Combining the CDR3 with reference TRBV28 and TRBJ2-5 gives the whole variable domain DVKVTQSSRYLVKRTGEKVFLECVQDMDHENMFWYRQDPGLGLRLIYFSYDVKMKEKGDIPEGYSVSREKKERFSLILESASTNQTSMYLCASSLGSTRETQYFGPGTRLLVL.

The chain uses TRBV4-1 and TRBJ2-1; unclear D gene. Germline V gene lookup returns CDR1 MGHRA and CDR2 YSYEKL. V was clipped by 0 bases and J by 0 bases, with 3 bases between them. There are 14 residues in the CDR3. CDR3: CASSQDISYNEQFF. As DNA, the CDR3 is TGCGCCAGCAGCCAAGATATCTCCTACAATGAGCAGTTCTTC.

The chain uses TRBV4-3 and TRBJ1-1, with 10 positions matching TRBD1. J gave up 1 base and V 4 bases, and 3 bases lay outside the gene matches. Germline V gene lookup returns CDR1 LGHNA and CDR2 YSLEER. The CDR3 runs 15 residues. The CDR3 loop reads CASSLGQGRNTEAFF. The CDR3, as DNA: TGCGCCAGCAGCCTGGGACAGGGGAGGAACACTGAAGCTTTCTTT.